This paragraph reports one T cell receptor (beta chain). What it binds is unknown. This sample is part of a study of shared clonotypes between healthy human individuals. General observations from the study: Sequencing depth was a factor that was expected to affect clonotype sharing among donors.

Donors included only healthy HIV-negative adults lacking recent acute infections or vaccinations. Those who donated, Caucasian adults without exception, all lived in Nashville, Tennessee. The CDR3 length is 15 residues. Trimming removed 0 bases from V and 0 bases from J, with 7 bases in between. The V gene's germline CDR1 is KGHSH and CDR2 LQKENI. The run depth of the assay was deep. Using immunoSEQ multiplex PCR, the repertoire was profiled, and TCRdb retains in-frame clones only, with some absent. Of 490,000 or so clones listed, 75% to 85% are singletons. The sequenced material came from PBMCs. The receptor comes from a woman aged 40 to 55 in good health. Some clones in this sample may be carry-over from other donors' samples. This sequence joins TRBV18 and TRBJ2-3, with D uncertain. CDR3 loop: CASSPPSSSTDTQYF. The DNA of the CDR3 is TGTGCCAGCTCACCACCTTCTTCTAGCACAGATACGCAGTATTTT.